A single sample gave rise to the 7 T cell receptor beta chains below, sequenced in a study of graft-versus-host responses after intestinal transplantation. TCRdb's copy holds only in-frame clones and misses some; the assay was immunoSEQ multiplex PCR. Of 81,000 or so clones listed, 80% to 95% are singletons. No antigen has been assigned to these receptors. The sequencing used unstimulated CD8+ T cells sorted from spleen or lymph node cells, collected before transplant. The receptors stem from a human donor who was the organ donor for an intestinal transplant.

This chain links TRBV7-2 with TRBJ2-2; 7 nucleotides match TRBD2. The CDR3 covers 16 residues. Germline lookup yields CDR1 SGHTA and CDR2 FQGNSA. J was trimmed by 1 base and V by 3 bases; bases with no gene match: 5. The CDR3 here is CASSFPSGLNTGELFF. The CDR3 bases are TGTGCCAGCAGCTTCCCTAGCGGATTGAACACCGGGGAGCTGTTTTTT. The complete variable domain, with remaining parts taken from reference TRBV7-2 and TRBJ2-2, reads GAGVSQSPSNKVTEKGKDVELRCDPISGHTALYWYRQSLGQGLEFLIYFQGNSAPDKSGLPSDRFSAERTGGSVSTLTIQRTQQEDSAVYLCASSFPSGLNTGELFFGEGSRLTVL.

This chain joins TRBV4-1 and TRBJ1-2; D is perhaps TRBD1 (6 bases). This CDR3 is 16 amino acids long. The V gene's germline CDR1 is MGHRA and CDR2 YSYEKL. Deletions cut 0 bases from V and 6 bases from J, with 17 bases between. The CDR3 DNA reads TGCGCCAGCAGCCAAGATTCTGCCAGGGGTAAAAATGGCTACACCTTC. This gives the protein CASSQDSARGKNGYTF.

The V and J genes are TRBV27 and TRBJ1-1; no reliable D call. CDR1 and CDR2 (germline): MNHEY, SMNVEV (reference sequence). V was pared by 6 bases and J by 7 bases, with 15 bases between. The CDR3 has 13 amino acids. In DNA form, the CDR3 reads TGTGCCAGCAGGTGGACTCTTACGGGTGAAGCTTTCTTT. This translates into CASRWTLTGEAFF.

The rearrangement links TRBV7-2 to TRBJ2-1; perhaps TRBD1 as D (5 bases). The germline CDR1 and CDR2 sequences are SGHTA and FQGNSA. The CDR3 consists of 16 residues. Trimming shortened V by 5 bases and J by 7 bases, and 21 bases separated the two germline ends. Here the CDR3 reads CASSPYPPQGPNEQFF. The CDR3, as DNA: TGTGCCAGCAGCCCTTATCCCCCCCAGGGTCCGAATGAGCAGTTCTTC.

The chain combines TRBV15 with TRBJ2-2; 9 bases line up with TRBD1. The CDR3 spans 16 residues. CDR1 and CDR2 (germline): LNHNV, YYDKDF (reference sequence). V trimming: 0 bases; J trimming: 3 bases; junction bases outside the gene matches: 2. DNA for the CDR3: TGTGCCACCAGCAGAGATCGGACAGGGGACACCGGGGAGCTGTTTTTT. Its translation: CATSRDRTGDTGELFF.

This clone was seen just once. This sequence joins TRBV30 and TRBJ2-3; possibly TRBD2 for D (6 bases). Trimming took 5 bases from V and 4 from J, leaving 13 bases between them. The CDR3 spans 13 residues. The germline V gene encodes CDR1 GTSNPN and CDR2 SVGIG (reference sequence). For the CDR3, the DNA is TGTGCCTGGGGGACCCCGGGGGCAGATACGCAGTATTTT. This codes for CAWGTPGADTQYF.

The V gene is TRBV7-3, the J gene TRBJ2-3; 9 bases are a match to TRBD2. The junction had 7 bases not matched to a gene; V was cut back by 4 bases and J by 5 bases. CDR1 SGHTA and CDR2 FQGTGA come from the germline V gene. The CDR3 consists of 15 residues. CDR3 DNA sequence: TGTGCCAGCAGCTCCGGGACTAGCTGGGTAGATACGCAGTATTTT. Translated, it gives CASSSGTSWVDTQYF.